This T cell receptor beta chain was captured by sequencing in a study of T cell changes during pregnancy in multiple sclerosis. Measured with immunoSEQ multiplex PCR; TCRdb has only the in-frame clones, and not every one. This table holds 35,000 to 50,000 clones, 88% found once. From germline, CDR1 is MNHEY and CDR2 SMNVEV (reference sequence). The CDR3 runs to 17 residues. Unmatched junction bases numbered 10, after V lost 3 bases and J lost 4 bases. This chain links TRBV27 with TRBJ2-3, with TRBD2 matching 10 bases. The source is a female donor with multiple sclerosis, enrolled in a pregnancy study. The material was CD4+ T cells from peripheral blood mononuclear cells, obtained in the second trimester of pregnancy. As DNA, the CDR3 is TGTGCCAGCAGTTTGACTGGGCCGAGCGGGAGGGCAGATACGCAGTATTTT. It specifies CASSLTGPSGRADTQYF.